Sequencing of this T cell receptor (beta chain) was carried out in a study of T cell responses to AZD1222 COVID-19 vaccine. Libraries were prepared by immunoSEQ multiplex PCR; TCRdb keeps only in-frame clonotypes and omits some of them. The table includes 80,000 to 95,000 clones, 88% detected once. Germline CDR1 and CDR2: MDHEN and SYDVKM. V was trimmed by 5 bases and J by 8 bases, leaving 3 bases between them. The CDR3 is made up of 10 amino acids. The source of this sequence is an adult who received the AZD1222 COVID-19 vaccine. This sample comprised peripheral blood, obtained 28 days after the second AZD1222 dose. V is TRBV28 and J is TRBJ1-4; no reliable D call. CDR3 in DNA: TGTGCCAGCAGTGCGGAAAAACTGTTTTTT. This sequence encodes CASSAEKLFF.